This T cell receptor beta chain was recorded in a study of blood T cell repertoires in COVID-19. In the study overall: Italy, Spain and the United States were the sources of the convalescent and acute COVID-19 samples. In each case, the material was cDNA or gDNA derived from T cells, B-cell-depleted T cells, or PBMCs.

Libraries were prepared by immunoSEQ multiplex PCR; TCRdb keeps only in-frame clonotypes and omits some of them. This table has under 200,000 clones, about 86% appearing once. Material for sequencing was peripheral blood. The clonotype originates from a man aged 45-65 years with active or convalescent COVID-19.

The CDR3 reads CASSPPGRFGETQYF. In nucleotides, the CDR3 is TGTGCCAGCTCACCACCAGGGAGATTTGGAGAGACCCAGTACTTC. The genes are TRBV18 and TRBJ2-5; D possibly corresponds to TRBD2 (5 bases). Trimming took 0 bases from V and 4 from J, leaving 12 bases between them. Per germline, CDR1 KGHSH and CDR2 LQKENI. The CDR3 runs to 15 residues. The variable domain in full, with the rest retrieved from reference TRBV18 and TRBJ2-5, is NAGVMQNPRHLVRRRGQEARLRCSPMKGHSHVYWYRQLPEEGLKFMVYLQKENIIDESGMPKERFSAEFPKEGPSILRIQQVVRGDSAAYFCASSPPGRFGETQYFGPGTRLLVL.